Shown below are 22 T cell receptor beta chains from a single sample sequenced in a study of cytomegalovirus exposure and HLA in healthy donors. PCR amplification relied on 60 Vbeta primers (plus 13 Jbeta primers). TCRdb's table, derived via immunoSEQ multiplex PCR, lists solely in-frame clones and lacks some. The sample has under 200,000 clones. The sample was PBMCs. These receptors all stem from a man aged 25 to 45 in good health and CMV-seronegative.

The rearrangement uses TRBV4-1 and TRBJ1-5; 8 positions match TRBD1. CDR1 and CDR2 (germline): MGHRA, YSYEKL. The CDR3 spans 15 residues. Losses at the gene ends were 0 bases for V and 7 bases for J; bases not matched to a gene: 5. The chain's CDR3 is CASSQEDRERQPQHF. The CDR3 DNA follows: TGCGCCAGCAGCCAAGAGGACAGGGAACGACAGCCCCAGCATTTT.

The CDR3 region has the DNA TGTGCCAGCAGTGAAGCGGGCAGCCAAGAGACCCAGTACTTC. This encodes CASSEAGSQETQYF. The rearrangement uses TRBV2 and TRBJ2-5; D unclear. CDR1 and CDR2 (germline): SNHLY, FYNNEI. This CDR3 comprises 14 residues. V was pared by 0 bases and J by 1 base, with 6 bases between.

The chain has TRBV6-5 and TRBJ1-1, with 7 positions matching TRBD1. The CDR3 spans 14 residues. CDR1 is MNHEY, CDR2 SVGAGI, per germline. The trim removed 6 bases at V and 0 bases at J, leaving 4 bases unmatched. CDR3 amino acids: CASRRDSMNTEAFF. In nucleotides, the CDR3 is TGTGCCAGCAGGCGGGACAGCATGAACACTGAAGCTTTCTTT.

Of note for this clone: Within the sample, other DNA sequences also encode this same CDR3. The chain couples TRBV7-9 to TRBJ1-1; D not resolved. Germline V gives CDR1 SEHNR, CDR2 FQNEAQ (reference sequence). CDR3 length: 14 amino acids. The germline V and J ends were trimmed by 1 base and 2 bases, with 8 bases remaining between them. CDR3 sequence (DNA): TGTGCCAGCAGCTTAGGTGCACTTAACACTGAAGCTTTCTTT. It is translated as CASSLGALNTEAFF.

The CDR3 loop reads CASSVSVLLTDTQYF. DNA of the CDR3: TGTGCCAGTAGTGTATCGGTACTCCTAACAGATACGCAGTATTTT. This rearrangement joins TRBV19 to TRBJ2-3; D uncertain. CDR1 and CDR2 (germline): LNHDA, SQIVND (reference sequence). The CDR3 loop spans 15 amino acids. V was pared by 5 bases and J by 3 bases, with 15 bases between.

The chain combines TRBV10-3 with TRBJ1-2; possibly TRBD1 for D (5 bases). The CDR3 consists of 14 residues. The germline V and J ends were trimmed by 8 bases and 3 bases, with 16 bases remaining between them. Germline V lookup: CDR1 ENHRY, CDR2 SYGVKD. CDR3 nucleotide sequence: TGTGCCATCGAGTCAGGGAACGGCGACTATGGCTACACCTTC. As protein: CAIESGNGDYGYTF.

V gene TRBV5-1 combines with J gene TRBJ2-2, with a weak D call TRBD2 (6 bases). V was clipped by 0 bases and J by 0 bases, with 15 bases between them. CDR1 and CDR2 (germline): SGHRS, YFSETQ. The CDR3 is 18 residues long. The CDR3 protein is CASSLEGSGYANTGELFF. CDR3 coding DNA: TGCGCCAGCAGCTTGGAGGGTAGCGGATACGCGAACACCGGGGAGCTGTTTTTT.

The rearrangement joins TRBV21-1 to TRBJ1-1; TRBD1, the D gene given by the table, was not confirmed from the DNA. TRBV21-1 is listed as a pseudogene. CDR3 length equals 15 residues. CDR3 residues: CAPGGGQGAVTEAFF. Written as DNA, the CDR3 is TGTGCCCCGGGGGGGGGACAGGGGGCGGTTACTGAAGCTTTCTTT.

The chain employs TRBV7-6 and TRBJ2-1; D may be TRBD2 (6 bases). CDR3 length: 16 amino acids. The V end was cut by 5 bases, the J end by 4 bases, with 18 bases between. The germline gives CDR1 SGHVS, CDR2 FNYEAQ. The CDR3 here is CASSPRLDRAYNEQFF. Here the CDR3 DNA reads TGTGCCAGCAGCCCCCGACTAGATCGGGCATACAATGAGCAGTTCTTC.

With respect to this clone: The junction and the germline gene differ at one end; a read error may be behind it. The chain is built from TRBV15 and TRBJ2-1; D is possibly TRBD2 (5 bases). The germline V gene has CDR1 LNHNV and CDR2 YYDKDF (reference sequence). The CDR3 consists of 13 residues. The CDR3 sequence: CATSRDVGNEQLF. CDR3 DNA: TGTGCCACCAGCAGAGATGTCGGGAATGAGCAGCTCTTC. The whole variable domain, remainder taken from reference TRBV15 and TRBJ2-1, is DAMVIQNPRYQVTQFGKPVTLSCSQTLNHNVMYWYQQKSSQAPKLLFHYYDKDFNNEADTPDNFQSRRPNTSFCFLDIRSPGLGDTAMYLCATSRDVGNEQLFGPGTRLTVL.

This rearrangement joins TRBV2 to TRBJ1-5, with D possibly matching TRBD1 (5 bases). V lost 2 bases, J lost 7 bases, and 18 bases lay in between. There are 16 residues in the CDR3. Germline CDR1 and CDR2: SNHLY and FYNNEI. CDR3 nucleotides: TGTGCCAGCAGTGAATGGGGGGTCGGGGGTGCGCAGCCCCAGCATTTT. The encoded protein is CASSEWGVGGAQPQHF.

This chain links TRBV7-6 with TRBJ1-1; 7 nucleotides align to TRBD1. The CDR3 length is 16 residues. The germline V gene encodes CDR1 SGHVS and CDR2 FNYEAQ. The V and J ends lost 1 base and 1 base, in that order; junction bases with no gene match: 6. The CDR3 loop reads CASSLEARQGNTEAFF. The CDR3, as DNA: TGTGCCAGCAGCTTAGAGGCGAGACAGGGGAACACTGAAGCTTTCTTT. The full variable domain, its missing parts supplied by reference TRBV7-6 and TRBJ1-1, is GAGVSQSPRYKVTKRGQDVALRCDPISGHVSLYWYRQALGQGPEFLTYFNYEAQQDKSGLPNDRFSAERPEGSISTLTIQRTEQRDSAMYRCASSLEARQGNTEAFFGQGTRLTVV.

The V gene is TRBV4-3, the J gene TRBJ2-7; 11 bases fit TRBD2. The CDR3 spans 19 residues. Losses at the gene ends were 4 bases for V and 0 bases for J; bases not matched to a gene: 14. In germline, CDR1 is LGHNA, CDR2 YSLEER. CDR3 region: CASSRSRRTSGLHSYEQYF. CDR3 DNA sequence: TGCGCCAGCAGCCGCTCCCGCAGGACTAGCGGGCTACACTCCTACGAGCAGTACTTC.

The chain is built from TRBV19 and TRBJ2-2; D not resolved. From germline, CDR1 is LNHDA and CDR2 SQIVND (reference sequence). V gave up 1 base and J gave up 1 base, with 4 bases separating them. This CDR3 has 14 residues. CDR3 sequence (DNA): TGTGCCAGTAGTATAGTTAGGAACACCGGGGAGCTGTTTTTT. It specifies CASSIVRNTGELFF.

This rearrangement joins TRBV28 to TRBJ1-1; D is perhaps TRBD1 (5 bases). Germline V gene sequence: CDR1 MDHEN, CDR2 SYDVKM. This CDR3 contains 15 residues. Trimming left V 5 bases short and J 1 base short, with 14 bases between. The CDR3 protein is CASSGGGWKNTEAFF. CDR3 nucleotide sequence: TGTGCCAGCAGTGGGGGGGGGTGGAAGAACACTGAAGCTTTCTTT.

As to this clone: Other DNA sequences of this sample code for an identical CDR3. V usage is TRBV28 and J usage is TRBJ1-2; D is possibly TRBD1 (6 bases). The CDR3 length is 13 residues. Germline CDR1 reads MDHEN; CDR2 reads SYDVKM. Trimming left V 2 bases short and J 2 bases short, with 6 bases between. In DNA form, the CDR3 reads TGTGCCAGCAGTTTACAGGGGAACTATGGCTACACCTTC. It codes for CASSLQGNYGYTF.

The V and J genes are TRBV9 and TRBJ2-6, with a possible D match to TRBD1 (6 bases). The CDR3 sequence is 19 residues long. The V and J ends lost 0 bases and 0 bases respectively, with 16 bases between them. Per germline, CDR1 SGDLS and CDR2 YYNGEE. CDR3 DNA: TGTGCCAGCAGCGTAGCCCTGACAGGACCCGGCTCTGGGGCCAACGTCCTGACTTTC. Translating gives CASSVALTGPGSGANVLTF.

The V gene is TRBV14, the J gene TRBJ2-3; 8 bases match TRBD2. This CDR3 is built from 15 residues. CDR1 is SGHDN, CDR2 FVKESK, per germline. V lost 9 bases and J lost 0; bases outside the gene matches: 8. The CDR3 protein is CASAPLAGSTDTQYF. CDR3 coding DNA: TGTGCCAGTGCCCCATTAGCGGGAAGCACAGATACGCAGTATTTT.

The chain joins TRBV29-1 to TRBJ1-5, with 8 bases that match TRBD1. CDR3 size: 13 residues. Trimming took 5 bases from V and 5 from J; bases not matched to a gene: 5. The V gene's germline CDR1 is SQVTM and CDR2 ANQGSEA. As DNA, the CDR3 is TGCAGCGTTCAGGTACAGGGGGATCAGCCCCAGCATTTT. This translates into CSVQVQGDQPQHF.

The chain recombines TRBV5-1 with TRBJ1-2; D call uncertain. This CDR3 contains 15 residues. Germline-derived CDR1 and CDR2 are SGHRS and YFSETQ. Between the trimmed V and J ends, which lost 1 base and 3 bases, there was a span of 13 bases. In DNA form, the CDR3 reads TGCGCCAGCAGCTTGTCGGGAAGTTTAGACTATGGCTACACCTTC. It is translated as CASSLSGSLDYGYTF.

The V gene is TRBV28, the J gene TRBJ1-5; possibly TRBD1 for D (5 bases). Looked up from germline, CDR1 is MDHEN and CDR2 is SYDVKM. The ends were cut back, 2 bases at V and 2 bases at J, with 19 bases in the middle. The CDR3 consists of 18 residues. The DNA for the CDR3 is TGTGCCAGCAGTTTAGCGCCTCGCCAGGGTTCAGGCAATCAGCCCCAGCATTTT. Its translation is CASSLAPRQGSGNQPQHF.

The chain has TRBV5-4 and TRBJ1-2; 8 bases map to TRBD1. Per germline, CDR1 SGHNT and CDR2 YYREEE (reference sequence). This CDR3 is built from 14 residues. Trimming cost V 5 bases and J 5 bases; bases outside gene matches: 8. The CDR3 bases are TGTGCCAGCAGGGGGCAGGGGGCTGTTTATGGCTACACCTTC. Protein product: CASRGQGAVYGYTF.